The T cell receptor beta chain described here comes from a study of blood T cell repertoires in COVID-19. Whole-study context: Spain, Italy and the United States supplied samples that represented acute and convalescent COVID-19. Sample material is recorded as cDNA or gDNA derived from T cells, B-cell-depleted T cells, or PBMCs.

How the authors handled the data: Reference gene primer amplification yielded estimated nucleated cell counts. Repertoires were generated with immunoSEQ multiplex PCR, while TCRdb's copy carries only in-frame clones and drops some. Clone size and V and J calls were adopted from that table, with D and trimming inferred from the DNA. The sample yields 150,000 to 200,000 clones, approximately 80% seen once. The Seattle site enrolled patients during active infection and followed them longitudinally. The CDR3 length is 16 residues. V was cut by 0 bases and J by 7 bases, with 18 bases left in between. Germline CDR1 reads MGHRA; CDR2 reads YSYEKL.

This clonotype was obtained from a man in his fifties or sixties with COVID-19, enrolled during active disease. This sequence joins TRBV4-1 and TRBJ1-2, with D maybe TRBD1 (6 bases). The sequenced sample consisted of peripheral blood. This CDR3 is CASSQEGYRAEGGYTF. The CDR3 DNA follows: TGCGCCAGCAGCCAAGAGGGGTACAGGGCAGAGGGTGGCTACACCTTC.